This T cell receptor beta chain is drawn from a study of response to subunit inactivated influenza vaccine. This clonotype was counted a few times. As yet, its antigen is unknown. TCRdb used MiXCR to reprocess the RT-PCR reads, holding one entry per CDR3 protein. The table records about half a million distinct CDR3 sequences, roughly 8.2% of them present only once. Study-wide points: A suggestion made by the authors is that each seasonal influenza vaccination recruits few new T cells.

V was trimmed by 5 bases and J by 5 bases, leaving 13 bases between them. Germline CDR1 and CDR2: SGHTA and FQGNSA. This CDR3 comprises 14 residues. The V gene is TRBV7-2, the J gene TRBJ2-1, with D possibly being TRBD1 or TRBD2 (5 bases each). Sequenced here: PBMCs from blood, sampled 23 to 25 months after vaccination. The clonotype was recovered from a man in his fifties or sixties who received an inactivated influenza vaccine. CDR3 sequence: CASSTGTTNNEQFF. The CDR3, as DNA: TGTGCCAGCAGCACCGGGACGACTAACAATGAGCAGTTCTTC.